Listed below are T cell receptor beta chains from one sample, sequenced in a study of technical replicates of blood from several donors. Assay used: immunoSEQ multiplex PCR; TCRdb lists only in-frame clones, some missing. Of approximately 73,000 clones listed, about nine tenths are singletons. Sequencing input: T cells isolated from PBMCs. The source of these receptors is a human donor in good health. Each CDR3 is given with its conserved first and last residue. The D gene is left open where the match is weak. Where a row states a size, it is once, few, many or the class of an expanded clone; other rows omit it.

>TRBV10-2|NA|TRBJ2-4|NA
CASTAGFGAKNIQYF
TGCGCCAGCACTGCTGGCTTCGGGGCCAAAAACATTCAGTACTTC
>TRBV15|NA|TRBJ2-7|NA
CATSRDRLSGTYEQYF
TGTGCCACCAGCAGAGATCGTCTTAGCGGTACCTACGAGCAGTACTTC
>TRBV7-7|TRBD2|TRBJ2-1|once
CASSPRLAGGNEQFF
TGTGCTAGCAGCCCCCGGCTAGCGGGAGGAAATGAGCAGTTCTTC
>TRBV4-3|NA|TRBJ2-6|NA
CASSQTGFSGANVLTF
TGCGCCAGCAGCCAGACAGGCTTTTCAGGGGCCAACGTCCTGACTTTC
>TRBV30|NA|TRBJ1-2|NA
CAWGGNRVGDGYTF
TGTGCCTGGGGGGGCAACAGGGTTGGGGATGGCTACACCTTC
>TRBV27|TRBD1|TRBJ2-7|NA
CASRATGPEQYF
TGTGCCAGCAGAGCGACAGGGCCCGAGCAGTACTTC
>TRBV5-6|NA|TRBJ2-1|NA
CASSRPGITYNEQFF
TGTGCCAGCAGCCGGCCAGGGATTACCTACAATGAGCAGTTCTTC
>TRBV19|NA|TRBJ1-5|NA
CASSEQVNSNQPQHF
TGTGCCAGTAGTGAACAGGTAAATAGCAATCAGCCCCAGCATTTT
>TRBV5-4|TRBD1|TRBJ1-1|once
CASSSLGQGGTEAFF
TGTGCCAGCAGCTCACTGGGACAGGGGGGGACTGAAGCTTTCTTT
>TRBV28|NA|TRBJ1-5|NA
CASSFSLDRFQPQHF
TGTGCCAGCAGTTTCTCGCTCGACAGGTTCCAGCCCCAGCATTTT
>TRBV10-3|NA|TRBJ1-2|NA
CAISERPYRDGYTF
TGTGCCATCAGTGAACGCCCCTACAGGGACGGCTACACCTTC
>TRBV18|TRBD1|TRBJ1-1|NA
CASSQGQGGTEAFF
TGTGCCAGCTCACAGGGACAGGGTGGGACTGAAGCTTTCTTT
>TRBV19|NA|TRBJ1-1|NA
CASSATGGSTEAFF
TGTGCCAGTAGTGCGACAGGTGGATCCACTGAAGCTTTCTTT
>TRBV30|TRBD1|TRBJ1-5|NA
CACQGQNNQPQHF
TGTGCCTGCCAGGGACAGAATAATCAGCCCCAGCATTTT
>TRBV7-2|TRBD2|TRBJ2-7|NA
CASSLVGGSLYEQYF
TGTGCCAGCAGCTTAGTGGGGGGGAGTCTGTACGAGCAGTACTTC
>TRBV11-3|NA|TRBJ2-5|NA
CASSLDLTEISQETQYF
TGTGCCAGCAGCTTAGATCTTACAGAAATATCTCAAGAGACCCAGTACTTC
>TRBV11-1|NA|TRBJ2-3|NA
CASSLGADTQYF
TGTGCCAGCAGCTTAGGCGCAGATACGCAGTATTTT
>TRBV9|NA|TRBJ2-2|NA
CASSVLGGVGTGELFF
TGTGCCAGCAGCGTATTGGGGGGAGTGGGCACCGGGGAGCTGTTTTTT
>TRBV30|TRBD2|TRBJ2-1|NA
CAWSSFRTSGRVNEQFF
TGTGCCTGGAGTTCATTTAGGACTAGCGGGAGGGTCAATGAGCAGTTCTTC
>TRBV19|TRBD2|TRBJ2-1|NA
CASSKGLAGPNEQFF
TGTGCCAGTAGTAAGGGACTAGCGGGACCTAATGAGCAGTTCTTC
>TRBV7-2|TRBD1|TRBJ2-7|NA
CASSSKTGRYEQYF
TGTGCCAGCAGCTCAAAGACAGGGAGATACGAGCAGTACTTC
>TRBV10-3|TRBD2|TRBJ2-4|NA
CAISALAGDPKNIQYF
TGTGCCATCAGTGCCCTAGCGGGAGATCCCAAAAACATTCAGTACTTC
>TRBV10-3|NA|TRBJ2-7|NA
CAISELTGEQYF
TGTGCCATCAGTGAACTAACGGGGGAGCAGTACTTC
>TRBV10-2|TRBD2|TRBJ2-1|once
CASVESGRRPYNEQFF
TGCGCCAGCGTCGAAAGCGGGAGGCGCCCCTACAATGAGCAGTTCTTC
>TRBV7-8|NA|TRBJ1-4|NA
CASSREKLFF
TGTGCCAGCTCTCGGGAAAAACTGTTTTTT
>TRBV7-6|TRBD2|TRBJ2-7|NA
CASSSGTSGSYEQYF
TGTGCCAGCAGCTCCGGGACTAGCGGGAGCTACGAGCAGTACTTC
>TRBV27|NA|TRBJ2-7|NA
CASSLAGSYEQYF
TGTGCCAGCAGTTTAGCGGGATCCTACGAGCAGTACTTC
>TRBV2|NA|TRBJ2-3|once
CASSSSQGTDTQYF
TGTGCCAGCAGTTCCTCCCAGGGTACAGATACGCAGTATTTT
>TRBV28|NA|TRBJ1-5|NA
CASSFMREIQPQHF
TGTGCCAGCAGTTTCATGCGGGAAATTCAGCCCCAGCATTTT
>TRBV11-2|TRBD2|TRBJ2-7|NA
CASSFGGSNEQYF
TGTGCCAGCAGCTTTGGCGGGAGCAACGAGCAGTACTTC
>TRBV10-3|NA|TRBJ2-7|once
CAISDHSASYEQYF
TGTGCCATCAGTGACCATAGCGCCTCCTACGAGCAGTACTTC
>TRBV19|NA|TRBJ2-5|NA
CASSIAETQYF
TGTGCCAGTAGTATTGCGGAGACCCAGTACTTC
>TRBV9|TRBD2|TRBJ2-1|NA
CASSVGLAGGSGFYNEQFF
TGTGCCAGCAGCGTCGGACTAGCGGGAGGATCGGGGTTTTACAATGAGCAGTTCTTC
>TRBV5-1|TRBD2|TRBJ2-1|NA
CASSFGTSGRNNEQFF
TGCGCCAGCAGCTTTGGGACTAGCGGGAGGAACAATGAGCAGTTCTTC
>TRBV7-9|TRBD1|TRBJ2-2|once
CASSHRTGPNTGELFF
TGTGCCAGCAGCCATCGGACAGGGCCGAACACCGGGGAGCTGTTTTTT
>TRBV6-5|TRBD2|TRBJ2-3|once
CASSSGRFTDTQYF
TGTGCCAGCAGTAGCGGGAGGTTCACAGATACGCAGTATTTT
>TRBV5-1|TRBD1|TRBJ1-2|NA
CASSLGQAGNGYTF
TGCGCCAGCAGCCTTGGACAGGCGGGGAATGGCTACACCTTC
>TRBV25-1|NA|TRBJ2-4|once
CASSESSIQYF
TGTGCCAGCAGTGAATCTAGTATTCAGTACTTC
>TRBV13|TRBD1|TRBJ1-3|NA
CASSSRTGRNTIYF
TGTGCCAGCAGCTCCCGGACAGGGCGAAACACCATATATTTT
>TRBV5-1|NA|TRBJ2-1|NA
CASSFSQGNLNEQFF
TGCGCCAGCAGCTTCAGCCAGGGAAATTTGAATGAGCAGTTCTTC
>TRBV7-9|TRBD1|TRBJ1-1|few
CASSLPGGEAFF
TGTGCCAGCAGCTTACCAGGGGGCGAAGCTTTCTTT
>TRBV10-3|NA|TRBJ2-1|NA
CAISESIGEIYNEQFF
TGTGCCATCAGTGAGTCCATCGGGGAAATCTACAATGAGCAGTTCTTC
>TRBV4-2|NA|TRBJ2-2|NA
CASSPRGFGGELFF
TGTGCCAGCAGCCCCAGGGGCTTTGGCGGGGAGCTGTTTTTT
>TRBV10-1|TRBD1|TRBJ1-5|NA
CASTSGTATRGNQPQHF
TGCGCCAGCACATCGGGGACAGCGACCAGGGGCAATCAGCCCCAGCATTTT
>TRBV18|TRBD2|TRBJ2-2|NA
CASSPFPMLAGSTGELFF
TGTGCCAGCTCACCCTTTCCGATGCTAGCGGGTAGCACCGGGGAGCTGTTTTTT
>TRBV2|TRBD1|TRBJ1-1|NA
CASKGGRIVTEAFF
TGTGCCAGCAAAGGGGGCAGGATCGTCACTGAAGCTTTCTTT
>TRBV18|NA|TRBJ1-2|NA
CASSPGGNYGYTF
TGTGCCAGCTCACCGGGGGGGAACTATGGCTACACCTTC
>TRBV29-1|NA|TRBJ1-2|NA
CSVALSGNYGYTF
TGCAGCGTCGCCCTCAGTGGTAACTATGGCTACACCTTC
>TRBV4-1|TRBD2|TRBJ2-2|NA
CASSQGRLAHTGELFF
TGCGCCAGCAGCCAAGGCAGACTAGCCCACACCGGGGAGCTGTTTTTT
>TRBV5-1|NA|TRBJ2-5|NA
CASSLLTGLEETQYF
TGCGCCAGCAGCTTGCTTACGGGGTTAGAAGAGACCCAGTACTTC
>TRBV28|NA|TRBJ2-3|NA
CASSFTDPRVQDTDTQYF
TGTGCCAGCAGTTTTACCGATCCCAGGGTCCAAGACACAGATACGCAGTATTTT
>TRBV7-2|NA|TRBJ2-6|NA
CASSLVSGGANVLTF
TGTGCCAGCAGCTTAGTCTCGGGTGGGGCCAACGTCCTGACTTTC
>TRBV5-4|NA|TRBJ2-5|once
CASSFGTEQETQYF
TGTGCCAGCAGCTTCGGAACAGAGCAAGAGACCCAGTACTTC
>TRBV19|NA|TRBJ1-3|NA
CASSILGRGNTIYF
TGTGCCAGTAGTATTCTGGGGCGAGGAAACACCATATATTTT
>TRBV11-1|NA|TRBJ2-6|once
CASDRGRSGANVLTF
TGTGCCAGCGACCGCGGGCGCTCTGGGGCCAACGTCCTGACTTTC
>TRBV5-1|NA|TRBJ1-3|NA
CASSLVSPGLSGNTIYF
TGCGCCAGCAGCTTGGTGAGCCCGGGACTCTCTGGAAACACCATATATTTT
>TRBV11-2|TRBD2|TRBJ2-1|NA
CASTPGLAYSSSYNEQFF
TGTGCCAGCACGCCGGGACTAGCGTACTCAAGCTCCTACAATGAGCAGTTCTTC
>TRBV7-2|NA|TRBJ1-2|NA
CASSLVVIYGYTF
TGTGCCAGCAGCTTAGTAGTTATCTATGGCTACACCTTC
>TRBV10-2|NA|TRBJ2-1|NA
CASSEAGNEQFF
TGCGCCAGCAGCGAGGCAGGCAATGAGCAGTTCTTC
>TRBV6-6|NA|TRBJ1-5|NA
CASRLDSPNQPQHF
TGTGCCAGCAGACTGGACAGCCCGAATCAGCCCCAGCATTTT